The next 20 T cell receptor beta chains were all read from a single sample in a study of spatial heterogeneity in lung cancer. Findings and limits, study-wide: Mutation counts in tumors were tracked by counts of expanded intratumoral alpha and beta TCRs.

Noted time point: sample taken at primary tumor resection. For these TCRs, the target antigens are not known. MiXCR, applied by TCRdb to the 5' RACE reads, yields one record per CDR3 protein. The sample contains approximately 7,800 distinct CDR3 sequences, approximately 9% of which appear only once. Sample: lung tumor tissue, taken at surgery. Receptor source: a male donor with early-stage non-small cell lung cancer.

With regard to this clonotype: This beta chain was picked up by a library intended for alpha chains and is off target, so its count carries little meaning. The chain links TRBV6-2 or TRBV6-3 to TRBJ2-1; D is unresolved. Germline CDR1 is MNHEY and CDR2 is SVGEGT. The germline V and J ends were trimmed by 8 bases and 10 bases, with 24 bases remaining between them. The CDR3 has 15 residues. CDR3 nucleotide sequence: TGTGCCAGCCTACAAGGGTCGCGAAAGGAAGGGGAGCAGTTCTTC. It codes for CASLQGSRKEGEQFF.

This clonotype was observed at least ten times. A library made for alpha chains picked up this beta chain off target, so its size means little. The rearrangement joins TRBV6-5 to TRBJ2-2; TRBD2 agrees at 13 bases. Looked up from germline, CDR1 is MNHEY and CDR2 is SVGAGI. The CDR3 covers 15 residues. J was trimmed by 8 bases and V by 6 bases; bases with no gene match: 6. In DNA, the CDR3 is TGTGCCAGCAGCACACTAGCGGGAGGGGTAGGGGAGCTGTTTTTT. This gives the protein CASSTLAGGVGELFF.

There are many counts of this clonotype. This beta chain appears as a stray read in a library generated for alpha chains; its size is not informative. The chain combines TRBV7-2 with TRBJ2-2; D may be TRBD1 (5 bases). With 6 bases removed from V and 6 bases from J, the gap between germline ends came to 14 bases. CDR1 is SGHTA, CDR2 FQGNSA, per germline. There are 14 residues in the CDR3. The CDR3 nucleotides are TGTGCCAGCAGTTCCTTTAGGGGTCCCGGGGAGCTGTTTTTT. Its protein product is CASSSFRGPGELFF. Filled out from reference TRBV7-2 and TRBJ2-2, the complete variable domain reads GAGVSQSPSNKVTEKGKDVELRCDPISGHTALYWYRQSLGQGLEFLIYFQGNSAPDKSGLPSDRFSAERTGGSVSTLTIQRTQQEDSAVYLCASSSFRGPGELFFGEGSRLTVL.

This clonotype was observed a few times. Little can be read into the size of this beta chain, an off-target read in a library designed for alpha chains. The J gene is TRBJ1-5, the V gene TRBV15; D is unresolved. Deletions cut 1 base from V and 2 bases from J, with 6 bases between. This CDR3 is 14 amino acids long. Germline assignment: CDR1 LNHNV and CDR2 YYDKDF (reference sequence). CDR3 in amino acids: CATSRGYGNQPQHF. The CDR3 DNA sequence: TGTGCCACCAGCAGAGGGTACGGCAATCAGCCCCAGCATTTT.

This clonotype was recorded at least ten times. This beta chain is an off-target read within a library intended for alpha chains, so its frequency means little. The gene calls are TRBV5-1 and TRBJ2-1, with D possibly TRBD1 on 5 matching bases. Germline CDR1 SGHRS, CDR2 YFSETQ. This CDR3 contains 15 residues. The V gene lost 4 bases and the J gene lost 6 bases, with 17 bases spanning the gap. DNA for the CDR3: TGCGCCAGCAGCCGAACAACAGGACATCCCAATGAGCAGTTCTTC. Translated: CASSRTTGHPNEQFF. The whole variable domain, filled in from reference TRBV5-1 and TRBJ2-1, reads KAGVTQTPRYLIKTRGQQVTLSCSPISGHRSVSWYQQTPGQGLQFLFEYFSETQRNKGNFPGRFSGRQFSNSRSEMNVSTLELGDSALYLCASSRTTGHPNEQFFGPGTRLTVL.

This clonotype was seen ten or more times. Since it is a stray read in a library aimed at alpha chains, this beta chain has a size that is not meaningful. The rearrangement links TRBV14 to TRBJ2-7; D is unresolved. Deletions cut 0 bases from V and 9 bases from J, with 6 bases between. Germline CDR1 and CDR2: SGHDN and FVKESK. The CDR3 covers 11 residues. The CDR3 sequence is CASSQDTGQYF. CDR3 nucleotides: TGTGCCAGCAGCCAAGATACTGGGCAGTACTTC.

About this clonotype itself: Being off target in a library aimed at alpha chains, this beta chain has a size of little meaning. The chain uses TRBV2 and TRBJ2-4; TRBD2 matches 7 bases. The CDR3 runs 14 residues. Germline V lookup: CDR1 SNHLY, CDR2 FYNNEI. With V trimmed by 6 bases and J by 9 bases, 11 bases remained unmatched. The CDR3 DNA reads as TGTGCCAGCAGCGCCGGGACTACGCCCAGCATTCAGTACTTC. This encodes CASSAGTTPSIQYF.

This clonotype is medium-sized by share. Since the library was made to target alpha chains, this beta chain is a stray read and its abundance is not meaningful. The chain uses TRBV20-1 and TRBJ2-1; 10 bases agree with TRBD2. V trimming: 8 bases; J trimming: 8 bases; junction bases outside the gene matches: 9. CDR3 length: 13 amino acids. CDR1 is DFQATT and CDR2 is SNEGSKA in the germline V gene (reference sequence). This chain's CDR3 is CSFSGRSPHEQFF. The DNA for the CDR3 is TGCAGTTTTAGCGGGAGGTCCCCGCATGAGCAGTTCTTC.

This clonotype was counted ten times or more. Since the library was made to target alpha chains, this beta chain is a stray read and its abundance is not meaningful. The chain has TRBV7-2 and TRBJ1-1; 8 nucleotides agree with TRBD1. Germline CDR1 is SGHTA and CDR2 is FQGNSA. There are 12 residues in the CDR3. Trimming at V came to 5 bases and at J to 10 bases, leaving 6 bases not matched to a gene. The CDR3 coding sequence is TGTGCCAGCAGCCTCAGGACAGGGCCAGCTTTCTTT. Its protein is CASSLRTGPAFF.

This clonotype is categorized as medium-sized. As an off-target read in a library built for alpha chains, this beta chain has a frequency of little significance. J is TRBJ1-1 and V is TRBV7-3; no clear D gene. The V gene lost 5 bases and the J gene lost 5 bases, with 15 bases spanning the gap. There are 14 residues in the CDR3. Germline assignment: CDR1 SGHTA and CDR2 FQGTGA. The CDR3 spells CASSPTPGGTEAFF. CDR3 nucleotide sequence: TGTGCCAGCAGCCCAACACCCGGTGGTACTGAAGCTTTCTTT.

This clonotype is medium-sized within its sample. This beta chain lies outside the target of a library built for alpha chains; its clone size means little. This chain connects TRBV7-9 to TRBJ2-2, with TRBD2 as a possible D gene (6 bases). V was shortened by 4 bases and J by 3 bases, with 21 bases between the two germline ends. Germline-derived CDR1 and CDR2 are SEHNR and FQNEAQ (reference sequence). The CDR3 runs 18 residues. The CDR3 coding sequence is TGTGCCAGCAGCTCCCATGGGGGAGGCTGGGCTGACACCGGGGAGCTGTTTTTT. Its translation is CASSSHGGGWADTGELFF.

This clonotype qualifies as medium-sized. For a library built for alpha chains, this beta chain is a stray read; little rests on its size. J is TRBJ2-5 and V is TRBV9; 10 nucleotides agree with TRBD1. V trimming: 4 bases; J trimming: 3 bases; junction bases outside the gene matches: 6. The CDR3 is 15 residues long. CDR1 is SGDLS and CDR2 is YYNGEE in the germline V gene. In DNA form, the CDR3 reads TGTGCCAGCAGCCCCTGGGACAGGGGAGAAGAGACCCAGTACTTC. This sequence encodes CASSPWDRGEETQYF.

This clonotype was recorded at least ten times. In a library made to pick up alpha chains, this beta chain is a stray read with a size that means little. The chain links TRBV20-1 to TRBJ1-1; no reliable D call. Germline values: CDR1 DFQATT, CDR2 SNEGSKA (reference sequence). V lost 6 bases to trimming and J lost 1 base, with 15 bases between them. The CDR3 extends over 14 amino acids. CDR3 nucleotide sequence: TGCAGTGCACTCCAGGACTCTACGAACACTGAAGCTTTCTTT. It yields the protein CSALQDSTNTEAFF.

This clonotype is categorized as medium-sized. This beta chain is a stray read from a library made for alpha chains; its abundance is not meaningful. The V call is TRBV7-2, the J call TRBJ2-1, with D possibly matching TRBD2 (5 bases). V was shortened by 0 bases and J by 8 bases, with 11 bases between the two germline ends. The CDR3 loop spans 14 amino acids. Germline lookup yields CDR1 SGHTA and CDR2 FQGNSA. The CDR3 spells CASSLAGDEDEQFF. The CDR3, as DNA: TGTGCCAGCAGCTTAGCGGGAGATGAGGATGAGCAGTTCTTC.

This clonotype ranks as medium-sized. This beta chain is an off-target read within a library intended for alpha chains, so its frequency means little. V usage is TRBV6-1 and J usage is TRBJ1-5; D may be TRBD1 (5 bases). The CDR3 is 14 amino acids. Trimming took off 4 bases at V and 8 bases at J, with 15 bases between the two ends. Germline V lookup: CDR1 MNHNS, CDR2 SASEGT. The CDR3 DNA follows: TGTGCCAGCAGTGTCACCGGGACTTACAAGCCCCAGCATTTT. This encodes CASSVTGTYKPQHF.

Remarks on this clonotype: This beta chain is a stray sequence in a library constructed for alpha chains; its clone size is not meaningful. J is TRBJ2-1 and V is TRBV12-3 or TRBV12-4, with 8 nucleotides matching TRBD1. Trimming took 7 bases from V and 4 from J; bases not matched to a gene: 9. The CDR3 is made up of 15 amino acids. CDR3 residues: CASTLRDRQYNEQFF. CDR3 DNA sequence: TGTGCCAGCACCCTCCGGGACAGGCAGTACAATGAGCAGTTCTTC.

This clonotype was counted only a few times. Found in a library prepared for alpha chains, this beta chain is an off-target read, and its abundance has little meaning. V gene TRBV3-1 combines with J gene TRBJ2-7; 7 bases are a match to TRBD1. Germline values: CDR1 LGHDT, CDR2 YNNKEL (reference sequence). V lost 1 base and J lost 4; bases outside the gene matches: 7. CDR3 length: 15 amino acids. The CDR3, as DNA: TGTGCCAGCAGCCAAGGTAACGGCAGGGGGTACGAGCAGTACTTC. It is translated as CASSQGNGRGYEQYF.

This clonotype was observed a handful of times. This beta chain slipped into a library made for alpha chains as a stray read, so its size is not meaningful. The chain joins TRBV6-6 to TRBJ2-7; 7 bases map to TRBD2. The germline V gene has CDR1 MNHNY and CDR2 SVGAGI (reference sequence). The CDR3 is 12 amino acids. The trim removed 6 bases at V and 5 bases at J, leaving 4 bases unmatched. The chain's CDR3 is CASRAAGDEQYF. DNA for the CDR3: TGTGCCAGCAGGGCCGCGGGAGACGAGCAGTACTTC.

A word on this clonotype: Within a library made for alpha chains, this beta chain is off target, and its count is uninformative. The chain has TRBV29-1 and TRBJ2-7; 8 positions match TRBD2. The CDR3 covers 13 residues. V lost 4 bases and J lost 2; bases outside the gene matches: 4. In germline, CDR1 is SQVTM, CDR2 ANQGSEA. The CDR3 loop reads CSVGPGRAYEQYF. In nucleotides, the CDR3 is TGCAGCGTTGGCCCCGGGAGGGCCTACGAGCAGTACTTC.

By sample share, this clonotype is medium-sized. Because the library targeted alpha chains, this beta chain is an off-target read whose size means little. The genes are TRBV5-5 and TRBJ2-2, with 10 bases that match TRBD2. CDR3 length: 17 residues. The J segment lost 5 bases and the V segment lost 0 bases, leaving 7 bases of the junction unmatched. Germline CDR1 is SGHKS and CDR2 is YYEKEE (reference sequence). CDR3 amino acids: CASSLDPASGSTGELFF. CDR3 sequence (DNA): TGTGCCAGCAGCTTGGACCCCGCTAGCGGGAGTACCGGGGAGCTGTTTTTT.